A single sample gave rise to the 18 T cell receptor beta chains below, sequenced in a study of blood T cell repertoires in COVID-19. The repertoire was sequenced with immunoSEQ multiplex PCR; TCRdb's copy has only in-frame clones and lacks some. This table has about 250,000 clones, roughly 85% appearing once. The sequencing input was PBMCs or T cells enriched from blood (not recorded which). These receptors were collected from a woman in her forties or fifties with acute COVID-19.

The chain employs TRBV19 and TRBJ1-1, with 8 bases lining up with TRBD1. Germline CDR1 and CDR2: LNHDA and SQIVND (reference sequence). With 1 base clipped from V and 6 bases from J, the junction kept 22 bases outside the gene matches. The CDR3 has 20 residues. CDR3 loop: CASSIVPTGVYLTSQPEAFF. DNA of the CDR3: TGTGCCAGTAGTATAGTTCCGACAGGGGTTTACCTGACCTCCCAGCCTGAAGCTTTCTTT.

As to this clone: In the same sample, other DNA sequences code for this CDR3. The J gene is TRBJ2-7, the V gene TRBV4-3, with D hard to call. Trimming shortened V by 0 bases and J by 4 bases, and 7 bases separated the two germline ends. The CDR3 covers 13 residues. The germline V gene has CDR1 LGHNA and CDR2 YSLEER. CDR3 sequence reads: CASSQDGPYEQYF. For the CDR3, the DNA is TGCGCCAGCAGCCAAGACGGTCCTTACGAGCAGTACTTC.

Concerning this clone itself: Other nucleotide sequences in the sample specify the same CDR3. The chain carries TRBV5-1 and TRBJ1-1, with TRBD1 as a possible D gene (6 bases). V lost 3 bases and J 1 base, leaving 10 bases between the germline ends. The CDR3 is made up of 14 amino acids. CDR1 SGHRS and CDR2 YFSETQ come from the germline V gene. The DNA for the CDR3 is TGCGCCAGCAGCTCGGGGGGCGGGAACACTGAAGCTTTCTTT. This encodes CASSSGGGNTEAFF.

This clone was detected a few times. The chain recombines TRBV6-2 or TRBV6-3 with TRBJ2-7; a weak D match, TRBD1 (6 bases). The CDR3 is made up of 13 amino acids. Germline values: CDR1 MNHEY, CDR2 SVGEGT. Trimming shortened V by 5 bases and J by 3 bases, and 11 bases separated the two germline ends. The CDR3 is CASSGGQLYEQYF. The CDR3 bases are TGTGCCAGCAGTGGTGGACAGCTCTACGAGCAGTACTTC.

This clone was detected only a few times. The CDR3 DNA follows: TGTGCCATCGGCTCACAGGAGCCCAATCAGCCCCAGCATTTT. It translates to CAIGSQEPNQPQHF. The chain links TRBV10-3 to TRBJ1-5; perhaps TRBD1 as D (5 bases). The CDR3 sequence is 14 residues long. Germline-derived CDR1 and CDR2 are ENHRY and SYGVKD. Trimming took off 8 bases at V and 3 bases at J, with 14 bases between the two ends.

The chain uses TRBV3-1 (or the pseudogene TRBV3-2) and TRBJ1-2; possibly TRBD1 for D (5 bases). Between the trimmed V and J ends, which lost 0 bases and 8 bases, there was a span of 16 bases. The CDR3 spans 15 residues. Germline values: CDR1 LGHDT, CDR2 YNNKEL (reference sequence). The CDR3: CASSQDTWGAEGYTF. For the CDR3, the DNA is TGTGCCAGCAGCCAAGATACGTGGGGCGCGGAAGGCTACACCTTC.

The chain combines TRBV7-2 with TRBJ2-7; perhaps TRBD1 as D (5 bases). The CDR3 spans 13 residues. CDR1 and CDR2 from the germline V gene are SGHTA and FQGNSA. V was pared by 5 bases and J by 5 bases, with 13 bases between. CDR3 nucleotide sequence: TGTGCCAGCAGCGATCCGACAGCTCACGAGCAGTACTTC. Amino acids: CASSDPTAHEQYF. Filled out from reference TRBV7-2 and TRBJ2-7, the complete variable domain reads GAGVSQSPSNKVTEKGKDVELRCDPISGHTALYWYRQSLGQGLEFLIYFQGNSAPDKSGLPSDRFSAERTGGSVSTLTIQRTQQEDSAVYLCASSDPTAHEQYFGPGTRLTVT.

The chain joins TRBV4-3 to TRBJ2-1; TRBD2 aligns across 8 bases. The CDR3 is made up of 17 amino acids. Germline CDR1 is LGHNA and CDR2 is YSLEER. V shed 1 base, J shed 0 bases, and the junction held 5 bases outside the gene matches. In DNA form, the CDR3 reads TGCGCCAGCAGCCAAGGTGTAGCGGGGCGCTCCTACAATGAGCAGTTCTTC. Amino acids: CASSQGVAGRSYNEQFF.

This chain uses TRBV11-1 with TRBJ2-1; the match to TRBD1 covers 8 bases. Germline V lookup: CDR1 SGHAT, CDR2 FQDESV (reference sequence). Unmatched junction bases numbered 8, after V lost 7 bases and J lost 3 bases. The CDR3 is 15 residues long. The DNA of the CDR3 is TGTGCCAGCACCGATGACAGGGGACACTACAATGAGCAGTTCTTC. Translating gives CASTDDRGHYNEQFF.

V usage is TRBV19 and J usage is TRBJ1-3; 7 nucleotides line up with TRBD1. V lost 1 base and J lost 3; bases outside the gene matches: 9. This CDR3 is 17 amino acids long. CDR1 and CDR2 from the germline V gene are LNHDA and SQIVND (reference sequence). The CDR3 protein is CASSIGTGALLGNTIYF. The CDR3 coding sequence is TGTGCCAGTAGTATAGGGACAGGAGCTCTCCTTGGAAACACCATATATTTT.

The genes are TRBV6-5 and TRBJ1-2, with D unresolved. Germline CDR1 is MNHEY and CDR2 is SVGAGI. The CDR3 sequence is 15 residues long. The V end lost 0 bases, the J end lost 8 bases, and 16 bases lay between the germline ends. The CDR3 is CASSYSGGMVRGYTF. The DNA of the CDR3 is TGTGCCAGCAGTTACTCGGGAGGGATGGTCCGAGGCTACACCTTC.

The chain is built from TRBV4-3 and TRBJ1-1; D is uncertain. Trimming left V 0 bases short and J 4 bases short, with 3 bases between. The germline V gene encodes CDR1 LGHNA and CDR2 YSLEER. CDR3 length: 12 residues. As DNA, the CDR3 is TGCGCCAGCAGCCAAGATCGCACTGAAGCTTTCTTT. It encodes CASSQDRTEAFF.

The CDR3 sequence: CATQGSFGYNEQFF. CDR3 DNA sequence: TGTGCCACCCAAGGGAGCTTCGGCTACAATGAGCAGTTCTTC. This chain joins TRBV19 and TRBJ2-1; a weak D match, TRBD2 (5 bases). The germline gives CDR1 LNHDA, CDR2 SQIVND (reference sequence). The CDR3 is 14 residues long. The germline V and J ends were trimmed by 10 bases and 3 bases, with 16 bases remaining between them.

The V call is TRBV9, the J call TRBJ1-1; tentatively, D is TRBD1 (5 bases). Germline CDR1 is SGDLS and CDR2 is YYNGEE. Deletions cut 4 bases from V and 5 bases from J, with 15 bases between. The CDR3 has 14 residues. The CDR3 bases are TGTGCCAGCAGCACCAACCAGGGTCTTACTGAAGCTTTCTTT. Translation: CASSTNQGLTEAFF.

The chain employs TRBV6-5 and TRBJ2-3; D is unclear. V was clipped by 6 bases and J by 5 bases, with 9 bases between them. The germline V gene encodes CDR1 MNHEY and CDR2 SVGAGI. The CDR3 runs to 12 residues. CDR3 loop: CASSPTQDTQYF. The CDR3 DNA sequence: TGTGCCAGCAGCCCAACTCAAGATACGCAGTATTTT.

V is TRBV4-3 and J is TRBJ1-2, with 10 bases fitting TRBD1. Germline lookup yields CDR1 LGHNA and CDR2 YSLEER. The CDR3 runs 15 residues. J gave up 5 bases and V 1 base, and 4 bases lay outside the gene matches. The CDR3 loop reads CASSQGSGQGYGYTF. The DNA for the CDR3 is TGCGCCAGCAGCCAAGGCTCGGGACAGGGGTATGGCTACACCTTC.

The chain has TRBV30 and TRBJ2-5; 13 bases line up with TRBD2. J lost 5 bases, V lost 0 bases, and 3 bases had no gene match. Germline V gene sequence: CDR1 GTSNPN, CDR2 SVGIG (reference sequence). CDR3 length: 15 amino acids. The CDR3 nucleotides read TGTGCCTGGAGTGTACTAGCGGGGGGGCTCGAGACCCAGTACTTC. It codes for CAWSVLAGGLETQYF.

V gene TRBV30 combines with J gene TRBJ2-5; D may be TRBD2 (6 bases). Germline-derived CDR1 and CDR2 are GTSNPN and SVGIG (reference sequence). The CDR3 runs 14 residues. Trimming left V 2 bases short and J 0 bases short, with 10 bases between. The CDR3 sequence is CAWSFGDYQETQYF. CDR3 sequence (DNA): TGTGCCTGGAGTTTTGGGGACTACCAAGAGACCCAGTACTTC.